This TCR beta chain came from a study of blood T cell repertoires in COVID-19. About the research overall: The cDNA or gDNA used as material had been derived from T cells, B-cell-depleted T cells, or PBMCs.

CDR1 and CDR2 (germline): SGHRS, YFSETQ. With 5 bases clipped from V and 0 bases from J, the junction kept 10 bases outside the gene matches. CDR3 length: 17 amino acids. The table came from immunoSEQ multiplex PCR; TCRdb's copy has only in-frame clones and leaves some out. The sample yields over 100,000 clones, 84% seen once. V usage is TRBV5-1 and J usage is TRBJ1-1; 10 bases are shared with TRBD1. The sequencing sample was made of peripheral blood. The TCR was taken from a woman aged 50 to 60 with acute or convalescent COVID-19. CDR3 in DNA: TGCGCCAGCAGTCGCCCAGACAGGGGGCCGGTGAACACTGAAGCTTTCTTT. Translated, it gives CASSRPDRGPVNTEAFF.